A single sample gave rise to the 13 T cell receptor beta chains below, sequenced in a study of technical replicates of blood from a handful of donors. Only in-frame clones appear in the TCRdb table, and some are missing; sequencing was by immunoSEQ multiplex PCR. The sample includes over 90,000 clones, 90% to 97% seen only once; the top ten take approximately 0.37%. Sequencing was carried out using T cells isolated from PBMCs. These TCRs come from a human donor in good health.

This rearrangement joins TRBV29-1 to TRBJ1-3; the D gene is possibly TRBD1 (5 bases). There are 11 residues in the CDR3. CDR1 and CDR2 from the germline V gene are SQVTM and ANQGSEA. The V and J ends lost 7 bases and 8 bases respectively, with 12 bases between them. The CDR3 DNA reads TGCAGCGCCCTGGGGGGGGACACCATATATTTT. Translated: CSALGGDTIYF.

V gene TRBV4-1 combines with J gene TRBJ1-2; tentatively, D is TRBD1 (5 bases). V gave up 4 bases and J gave up 6 bases, with 12 bases separating them. The CDR3 is 13 residues long. Germline V gives CDR1 MGHRA, CDR2 YSYEKL. CDR3 coding DNA: TGCGCCAGCAGCCTGACAGAGAACGATGGCTACACCTTC. Amino acid sequence: CASSLTENDGYTF.

The CDR3 protein is CASSGGLMYAYEQYF. The CDR3 DNA follows: TGTGCCAGCAGCGGAGGGTTAATGTACGCCTACGAGCAGTACTTC. This sequence joins TRBV2 and TRBJ2-7; maybe TRBD2 (6 bases). V was pared by 6 bases and J by 2 bases, with 17 bases between. Germline CDR1 and CDR2: SNHLY and FYNNEI. The length of the CDR3 is 15 residues.

The V gene is TRBV13, the J gene TRBJ2-3; 10 bases agree with TRBD2. The germline V gene encodes CDR1 PRHDT and CDR2 FYEKMQ (reference sequence). The CDR3 covers 15 residues. The V and J ends lost 1 base and 8 bases, in that order; junction bases with no gene match: 6. This chain's CDR3 is CASSLEEREGSTQYF. The DNA of the CDR3 is TGTGCCAGCAGCTTAGAGGAGCGGGAGGGGAGTACGCAGTATTTT.

This clone was observed a few times. V usage is TRBV13 and J usage is TRBJ1-3, with a weak D call TRBD1 (5 bases). In germline, CDR1 is PRHDT, CDR2 FYEKMQ (reference sequence). Trimming removed 5 bases from V and 0 bases from J, with 8 bases in between. The CDR3 runs to 14 residues. The CDR3 DNA follows: TGTGCCAGCAGCGACAGAACCTCTGGAAACACCATATATTTT. It translates to CASSDRTSGNTIYF.

This clone has only one observation. The V call is TRBV29-1, the J call TRBJ1-2; 11 bases fit TRBD1. The J segment lost 8 bases and the V segment lost 7 bases, leaving 6 bases of the junction unmatched. The germline V gene has CDR1 SQVTM and CDR2 ANQGSEA. CDR3 length equals 12 residues. The CDR3 nucleotides read TGCAGCGCTGGACAGGGGGCAGCAGGCTACACCTTC. This codes for CSAGQGAAGYTF.

The chain carries TRBV6-1 and TRBJ2-7; D not certain. V lost 3 bases, J lost 2 bases, and 5 bases lay in between. The CDR3 runs to 12 residues. Germline V gives CDR1 MNHNS, CDR2 SASEGT. The CDR3 reads CASSDSTYEQYF. The CDR3 bases are TGTGCCAGCAGTGATTCCACCTACGAGCAGTACTTC.

This chain links TRBV27 with TRBJ1-4; D call uncertain. Trimming pared 5 bases from V and 7 bases from J, leaving 20 bases between. From germline, CDR1 is MNHEY and CDR2 SMNVEV (reference sequence). CDR3 length equals 16 residues. The CDR3 nucleotides are TGTGCCAGCAGTCCCCAGGTCTGGCTGGGAGGTGAAAAACTGTTTTTT. Translating it yields CASSPQVWLGGEKLFF.

The chain joins TRBV27 to TRBJ2-7, with 12 bases lining up with TRBD2. V lost 3 bases, J lost 4 bases, and 4 bases stayed unmatched. This CDR3 is built from 15 residues. Germline V CDR1 and CDR2: MNHEY, SMNVEV (reference sequence). The CDR3 nucleotides are TGTGCCAGCAGTTTCGGAACTAGCGGGAGGTACGAGCAGTACTTC. This sequence encodes CASSFGTSGRYEQYF.

V is TRBV15 and J is TRBJ2-1, with TRBD2 as a possible D gene (7 bases). The CDR3 spans 15 residues. The V end was cut by 5 bases, the J end by 8 bases, with 19 bases between. Per the germline V gene, CDR1 is LNHNV and CDR2 is YYDKDF (reference sequence). CDR3 sequence reads: CATSPYEGGGDEQFF. DNA for the CDR3: TGTGCCACCAGCCCCTACGAAGGGGGAGGGGATGAGCAGTTCTTC.

The V call is TRBV5-1, the J call TRBJ2-2; D perhaps matches TRBD1 (5 bases). Germline lookup yields CDR1 SGHRS and CDR2 YFSETQ. The CDR3 is made up of 15 amino acids. The V end lost 3 bases, the J end lost 2 bases, and 11 bases lay between the germline ends. The DNA of the CDR3 is TGCGCCAGCAGCTCCCTCCAGGGTAACACCGGGGAGCTGTTTTTT. Translating it yields CASSSLQGNTGELFF.

V and J are TRBV5-5 and TRBJ2-1, with 7 bases lining up with TRBD1. The trim removed 4 bases at V and 6 bases at J, leaving 10 bases unmatched. Germline loops: CDR1 SGHKS, CDR2 YYEKEE (reference sequence). The CDR3 contains 15 residues. The CDR3 DNA is TGTGCCAGCAGCCCGGATGACAGGGTAGGCAATGAGCAGTTCTTC. Amino acid sequence: CASSPDDRVGNEQFF.

This chain joins TRBV5-1 and TRBJ1-6; tentative D call: TRBD1 (5 bases). CDR1 and CDR2 from the germline V gene are SGHRS and YFSETQ. V gave up 2 bases and J gave up 5 bases, with 8 bases separating them. CDR3 length equals 14 residues. As DNA, the CDR3 is TGCGCCAGCAGCTTACGACAGAATAATTCACCCCTCCACTTT. This encodes CASSLRQNNSPLHF.